Listed below are T cell receptor beta chains from one sample, sequenced in a study of shared clonotypes between healthy human individuals. Sequencing used immunoSEQ multiplex PCR; TCRdb keeps in-frame clones, though not all of them. The table has about 2,200,000 clones, approximately 94% seen once. The sequencing input was naive CD8+ T cells from PBMCs. The receptor source for this set is a man aged 18-30 years in good health. Some clones in this sample may be carry-over from other donors' samples. CDR3s include the opening cysteine and the closing phenylalanine or tryptophan. D genes are given only for firm matches. Part of the rows lack a size; the others show once, few, many or a class for expanded clones.

cdr3_aa cdr3_nt v_call d_call clone_size j_call
CASRTKGRLGFTGELFF TGTGCCAGCAGAACGAAGGGGAGATTGGGTTTCACCGGGGAGCTGTTTTTT TRBV7-9 . once TRBJ2-2
CASSLARNEKLFF TGTGCCAGCAGCTTAGCGCGAAATGAAAAACTGTTTTTT TRBV7-9 . . TRBJ1-4
CASSPDYGEQYF TGTGCCAGCAGCCCTGACTACGGCGAGCAGTACTTC TRBV14 . . TRBJ2-7
CAISDPGSSALSDTQYF TGTGCCATCAGTGACCCCGGGTCTAGCGCGTTGTCCGATACGCAGTATTTT TRBV10-3 . . TRBJ2-3
CASSEDRVHEQYF TGCGCCAGCAGCGAGGACAGGGTCCACGAGCAGTACTTC TRBV4-1 TRBD1 once TRBJ2-7
CASSRGQGEGLHNEQFF TGTGCCAGCAGTCGAGGACAGGGTGAGGGGCTCCACAATGAGCAGTTCTTC TRBV27 TRBD1 . TRBJ2-1
CASSFGPDPPFGYTF TGTGCCAGCAGTTTCGGGCCTGACCCTCCATTCGGCTACACCTTC TRBV27 . . TRBJ1-2
CASSRPLIPYEQYF TGTGCCAGCAGCCGACCACTTATCCCCTACGAGCAGTACTTC TRBV7-9 . . TRBJ2-7
CASGGGYGYTF TGTGCCAGCGGGGGGGGCTATGGCTACACCTTC TRBV25-1 . once TRBJ1-2
CASTPGGYNEQFF TGTGCCAGCACCCCCGGGGGTTACAATGAGCAGTTCTTC TRBV7-9 . . TRBJ2-1
CASSIGTSGTPYNEQFF TGTGCCAGCAGCATAGGGACTAGCGGAACCCCCTACAATGAGCAGTTCTTC TRBV5-6 TRBD2 . TRBJ2-1